The clone carrying this T cell receptor beta chain occurred once. This sample stems from a study of blood T cell repertoires in COVID-19. For the study at large: The United States, Italy and Spain provided the acute and convalescent COVID-19 samples. PBMCs, B-cell-depleted T cells, or T cells provided the cDNA or gDNA that made up the material.

Original handling: Amplification from reference gene primers served as the basis for estimated nucleated cell counts. TCRdb's table, derived via immunoSEQ multiplex PCR, lists solely in-frame clones and lacks some. Clonal size and the V and J genes are those of that table, whereas D and trimming came from the DNA. The repertoire includes around 100,000 clones, approximately 81% of them detected once, and roughly 12% sits in the top ten. CDR1 and CDR2 (germline): LGHNT, FRNRAP. This CDR3 is 15 amino acids long. The V segment lost 6 bases and the J segment 5 bases; nucleotides outside the gene matches: 10.

The sample comprised peripheral blood. This clonotype was sampled from a human donor in a cohort sampled during active COVID-19. This chain connects TRBV12-5 to TRBJ1-1; 9 bases are a match to TRBD1. The CDR3 DNA sequence: TGTGCTAGTGGGCCTGACAGGGGGTTTGCGACTGAAGCTTTCTTT. Its protein product is CASGPDRGFATEAFF. The entire variable domain, with the rest obtained from reference TRBV12-5 and TRBJ1-1, is as follows: DARVTQTPRHKVTEMGQEVTMRCQPILGHNTVFWYRQTMMQGLELLAYFRNRAPLDDSGMPKDRFSAEMPDATLATLKIQPSEPRDSAVYFCASGPDRGFATEAFFGQGTRLTVV.